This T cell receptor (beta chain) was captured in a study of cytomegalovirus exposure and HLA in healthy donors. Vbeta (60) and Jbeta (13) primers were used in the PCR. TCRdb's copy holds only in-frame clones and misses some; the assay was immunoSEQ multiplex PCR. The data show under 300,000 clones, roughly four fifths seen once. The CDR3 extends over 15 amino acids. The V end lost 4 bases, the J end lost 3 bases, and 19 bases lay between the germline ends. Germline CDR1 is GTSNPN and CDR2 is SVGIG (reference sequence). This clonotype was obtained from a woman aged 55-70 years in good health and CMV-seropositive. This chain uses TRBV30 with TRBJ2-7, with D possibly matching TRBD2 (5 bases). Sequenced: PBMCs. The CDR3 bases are TGTGCCTGGATCCCCGACTATGCCCGAGGCTACGAGCAGTACTTC. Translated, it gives CAWIPDYARGYEQYF.